This T cell receptor (beta chain) emerged from a study of OX40 agonist ivuxolimab in advanced cancers. Trimming pared 5 bases from V and 9 bases from J, leaving 16 bases between. Per germline, CDR1 MNHEY and CDR2 SVGAGI. This CDR3 is 13 amino acids long. Here immunoSEQ multiplex PCR was the method, and the copy in TCRdb shows in-frame clones only, minus some. The sample includes approximately 68,000 clones, 70% to 90% of them seen just once. In the case of this clone: Antigen: not known.

Study-wide findings and caveats: Those patients achieving a partial response at 0.1-3.0 mg/kg showed among the lowest clonal expansion. In a subset of nonresponders, normalized T-cell clonal expansion was also low.

The chain is built from TRBV6-5 and TRBJ1-1; weak D call: TRBD1 (6 bases). This receptor was obtained from an adult with an advanced solid tumor such as melanoma, head and neck, liver or kidney cancer. The sample consisted of CD4+ or CD8+ T cells sorted from blood, taken in a trial of the OX40 agonist ivuxolimab. The CDR3 DNA is TGTGCCAGCAGTCCCATTCGGACAGAAAAAGCTTTCTTT. It encodes CASSPIRTEKAFF.